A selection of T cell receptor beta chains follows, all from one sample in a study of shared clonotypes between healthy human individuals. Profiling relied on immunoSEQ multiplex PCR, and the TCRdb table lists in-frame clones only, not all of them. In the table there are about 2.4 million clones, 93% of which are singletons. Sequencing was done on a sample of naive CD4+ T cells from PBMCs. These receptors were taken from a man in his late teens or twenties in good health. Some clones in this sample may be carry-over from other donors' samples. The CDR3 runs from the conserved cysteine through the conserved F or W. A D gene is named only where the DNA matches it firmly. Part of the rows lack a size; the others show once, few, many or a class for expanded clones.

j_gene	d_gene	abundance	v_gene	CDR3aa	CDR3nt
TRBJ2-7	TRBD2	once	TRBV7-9	CASSRTSSAYEQYF	TGTGCCAGCAGCAGGACTAGCAGCGCCTACGAGCAGTACTTC
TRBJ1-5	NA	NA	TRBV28	CASSFLRVGQWNQPQHF	TGTGCCAGCAGTTTTTTACGAGTGGGGCAATGGAATCAGCCCCAGCATTTT
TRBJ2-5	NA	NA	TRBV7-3	CASSASRQETQYF	TGTGCCAGCAGCGCCTCCCGCCAAGAGACCCAGTACTTC
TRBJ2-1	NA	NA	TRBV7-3	CASSFVGASEQFF	TGTGCCAGCAGCTTCGTCGGGGCCAGCGAGCAGTTCTTC
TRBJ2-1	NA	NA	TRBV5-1	CASSLSWVGYNEQFF	TGCGCCAGCAGCTTGTCATGGGTTGGGTACAATGAGCAGTTCTTC
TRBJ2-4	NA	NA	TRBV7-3	CASSPQVTGAKNIQYF	TGTGCCAGCAGCCCACAGGTTACGGGAGCCAAAAACATTCAGTACTTC
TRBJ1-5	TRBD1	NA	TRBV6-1	CASSEYTGGAGQPQHF	TGTGCCAGCAGTGAATATACAGGGGGCGCAGGGCAGCCCCAGCATTTT
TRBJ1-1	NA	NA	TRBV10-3	CAISESSFHLNTEAFF	TGTGCCATCAGTGAGTCGTCTTTTCATCTGAACACTGAAGCTTTCTTT
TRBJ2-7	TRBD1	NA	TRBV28	CASSYNLGTGGGSSYEQYF	TGTGCCAGCAGTTATAACCTGGGGACAGGGGGCGGAAGCTCCTACGAGCAGTACTTC
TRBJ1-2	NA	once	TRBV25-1	CAGSEGEVSGYTF	TGTGCCGGCAGTGAAGGTGAAGTCTCCGGCTACACCTTC
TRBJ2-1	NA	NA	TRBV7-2	CASSPATGYNEQFF	TGTGCCAGCAGCCCTGCCACAGGGTACAATGAGCAGTTCTTC
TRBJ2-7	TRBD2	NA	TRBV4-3	CASSRRASLAAEQYF	TGCGCCAGCAGCCGACGCGCCTCGCTAGCGGCCGAGCAGTACTTC
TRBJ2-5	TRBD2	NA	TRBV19	CASKLAGSETQYF	TGTGCCAGTAAGCTAGCGGGATCAGAGACCCAGTACTTC
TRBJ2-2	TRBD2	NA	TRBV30	CAWSGGSGESPTGELFF	TGTGCCTGGAGTGGGGGGAGCGGGGAGTCGCCCACCGGGGAGCTGTTTTTT
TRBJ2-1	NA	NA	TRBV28	CASSFRASSSARSYNEQFF	TGTGCCAGCAGTTTTAGAGCGTCGTCTAGCGCGCGATCCTACAATGAGCAGTTCTTC
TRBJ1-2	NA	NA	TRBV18	CASSPVGAQGSYTF	TGTGCCAGCTCACCGGTTGGGGCGCAGGGAAGCTACACCTTC
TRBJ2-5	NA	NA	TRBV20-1	CSAFGEETQYF	TGCAGTGCCTTTGGGGAAGAGACCCAGTACTTC
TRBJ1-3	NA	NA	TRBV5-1	CASSLDRFGNTIYF	TGCGCCAGCAGCTTGGACAGGTTTGGAAACACCATATATTTT
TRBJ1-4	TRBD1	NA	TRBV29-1	CSGRAGGWGEKLFF	TGCAGCGGGCGAGCAGGGGGCTGGGGAGAAAAACTGTTTTTT
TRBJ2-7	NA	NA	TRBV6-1	CASSESWGSAYEQYF	TGTGCCAGCAGTGAATCCTGGGGTAGCGCCTACGAGCAGTACTTC
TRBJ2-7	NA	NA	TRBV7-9	CASSPFNLLYF	TGTGCCAGCAGCCCCTTCAATCTTTTGTACTTC
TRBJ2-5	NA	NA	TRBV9	CASSPGWGGQETQYF	TGTGCCAGCAGCCCCGGATGGGGAGGACAAGAGACCCAGTACTTC
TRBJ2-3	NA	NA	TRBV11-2	CASSLRTGLLTDTQYF	TGTGCCAGCAGCCTCCGGACGGGCCTACTCACAGATACGCAGTATTTT
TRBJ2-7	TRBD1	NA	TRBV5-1	CASSLWDSGPYEQYF	TGCGCCAGCAGCCTTTGGGACAGCGGACCTTACGAGCAGTACTTC
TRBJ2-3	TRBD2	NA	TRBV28	CASSSPGSSGGPDTQYF	TGTGCCAGCAGCTCCCCCGGGTCTAGCGGGGGCCCCGATACGCAGTATTTT
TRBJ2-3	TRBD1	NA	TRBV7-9	CASSFRTGADTQYF	TGTGCCAGCAGCTTTCGGACAGGCGCAGATACGCAGTATTTT
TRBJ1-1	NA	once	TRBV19	CASSIFAGRDGSEAFF	TGTGCCAGTAGTATATTTGCAGGGCGAGATGGGTCTGAAGCTTTCTTT
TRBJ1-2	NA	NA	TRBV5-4	CASSLVAGMDYGYTF	TGTGCCAGCAGCTTGGTCGCAGGGATGGACTATGGCTACACCTTC
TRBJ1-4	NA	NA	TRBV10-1	CASSERQSNEKLFF	TGCGCCAGCAGTGAGCGTCAGAGTAATGAAAAACTGTTTTTT
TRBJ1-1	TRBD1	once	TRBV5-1	CASSYRGGTEAFF	TGCGCCAGCAGCTACAGGGGAGGAACTGAAGCTTTCTTT
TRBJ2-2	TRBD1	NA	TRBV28	CASSDILRGHPGELFF	TGTGCCAGCAGCGACATACTCAGGGGGCACCCCGGGGAGCTGTTTTTT
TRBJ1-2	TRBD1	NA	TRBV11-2	CASSFRDSYGYTF	TGTGCCAGCAGCTTTCGGGACAGTTATGGCTACACCTTC
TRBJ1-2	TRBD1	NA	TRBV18	CATALTGTSNYGYTF	TGTGCCACTGCCCTGACAGGGACCTCTAACTATGGCTACACCTTC
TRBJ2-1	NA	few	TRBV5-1	CASSLEAVSYNEQFF	TGCGCCAGCAGCTTGGAGGCAGTTTCCTACAATGAGCAGTTCTTC
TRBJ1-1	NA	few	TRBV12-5	CASGRGSGSTEAFF	TGTGCTAGTGGCCGGGGATCGGGGAGCACTGAAGCTTTCTTT
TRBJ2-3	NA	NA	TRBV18	CASSPRSYTDTQYF	TGTGCCAGCTCACCAAGGTCTTACACAGATACGCAGTATTTT
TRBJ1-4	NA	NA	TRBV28	CAGGRDEKLFF	TGTGCCGGGGGGAGAGATGAAAAACTGTTTTTT
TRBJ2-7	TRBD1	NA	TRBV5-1	CASSLGDRTYEQYF	TGCGCCAGCAGCTTGGGGGACAGAACCTACGAGCAGTACTTC
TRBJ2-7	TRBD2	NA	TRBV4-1	CASSQPTSGRYEQYF	TGCGCCAGCAGCCAACCGACTAGCGGGAGGTACGAGCAGTACTTC
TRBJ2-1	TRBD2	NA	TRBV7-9	CASSTLAGGYNEQFF	TGTGCCAGCAGCACCCTAGCGGGAGGCTACAATGAGCAGTTCTTC